One and the same sample provided the 9 T cell receptor beta chains below, sequenced in a study of blood T cell repertoires in COVID-19. Clones were read by immunoSEQ multiplex PCR, and TCRdb kept only the in-frame ones, dropping some. In the table there are roughly 140,000 clones, over 80% of which are singletons. The sample consisted of PBMCs or T cells enriched from blood (not recorded which). The receptors originated from a woman in her thirties or forties who had recovered from COVID-19.

The gene calls are TRBV19 and TRBJ1-3; 9 positions agree with TRBD1. Germline trimming cut 7 bases from V and 4 bases from J; bases unmatched to any gene: 23. The CDR3 is 20 residues long. CDR1 and CDR2 from the germline V gene are LNHDA and SQIVND (reference sequence). The CDR3: CASINPWGQGSRGRGNTIYF. In DNA form, the CDR3 reads TGTGCCAGTATCAACCCTTGGGGACAGGGAAGTCGGGGTCGGGGAAACACCATATATTTT.

The genes are TRBV4-2 and TRBJ1-5; no firm D call. Germline-derived CDR1 and CDR2 are LGHNA and YNFKEQ. V dropped 0 bases and J dropped 7 bases, with 13 bases sitting between them. The CDR3 has 15 residues. The CDR3 DNA reads as TGTGCCAGCAGCCAAGATGAGTCGGGGTTCCAGCCCCAGCATTTT. Amino acids: CASSQDESGFQPQHF.

This clone occurred many times. In the same sample, other DNA sequences code for this CDR3. The chain links TRBV7-2 to TRBJ2-3, with TRBD2 matching over 14 bases. The CDR3 extends over 16 amino acids. The V gene's germline CDR1 is SGHTA and CDR2 FQGNSA. With 4 bases clipped from V and 3 bases from J, the junction kept 3 bases outside the gene matches. The CDR3 DNA sequence: TGTGCCAGCAGCTCCGGGACTAGCGGGGGAACAGATACGCAGTATTTT. Translation gives CASSSGTSGGTDTQYF.

This rearrangement joins TRBV19 to TRBJ1-3; no clear D. Trimming removed 7 bases at V and 0 bases at J, with 10 bases between. The CDR3 spans 14 residues. The germline V gene encodes CDR1 LNHDA and CDR2 SQIVND (reference sequence). CDR3 loop: CASTPRSSGNTIYF. The DNA of the CDR3 is TGTGCCAGTACCCCAAGGAGCTCTGGAAACACCATATATTTT.

The chain links TRBV12-3 or TRBV12-4 to TRBJ1-4; no reliable D call. V lost 4 bases to trimming and J lost 7 bases, with 10 bases between them. The CDR3 covers 13 residues. In nucleotides, the CDR3 is TGTGCCAGCAGTTCATTCCGGGGTGAAAAACTGTTTTTT. It is translated as CASSSFRGEKLFF.

This clone was counted a few times. The V gene is TRBV18, the J gene TRBJ1-1; D is perhaps TRBD1 (5 bases). This CDR3 region has 13 residues. Trimming left V 4 bases short and J 2 bases short, with 8 bases between. Germline V gene data show CDR1 as KGHSH and CDR2 as LQKENI. This CDR3 is CASSLTANTEAFF. The CDR3 region has the DNA TGTGCCAGCTCACTGACAGCCAACACTGAAGCTTTCTTT.

V and J are TRBV4-2 and TRBJ2-3; D is uncertain. The CDR3 contains 15 residues. CDR1 and CDR2 (germline): LGHNA, YNFKEQ. V gave up 1 base and J gave up 4 bases, with 12 bases separating them. In DNA, the CDR3 is TGTGCCAGCAGCCAAGTTGGTAGCTCGGCAGATACGCAGTATTTT. It specifies CASSQVGSSADTQYF.

V is TRBV18 and J is TRBJ1-2; D perhaps matches TRBD1 (5 bases). With 3 bases removed from V and 8 bases from J, the gap between germline ends came to 10 bases. This CDR3 has 12 amino acids. Germline CDR1 is KGHSH and CDR2 is LQKENI. CDR3 sequence: CASSPDISGYTF. The CDR3 coding sequence is TGTGCCAGCTCACCGGACATCTCGGGCTACACCTTC.

This clone has just a few counts. The V gene is TRBV7-9, the J gene TRBJ2-7; D unresolved. Trimming removed 5 bases from V and 1 base from J, with 9 bases in between. CDR3 length equals 13 residues. Germline CDR1 is SEHNR and CDR2 is FQNEAQ (reference sequence). The DNA for the CDR3 is TGTGCCAGCAGCCCCCCCGGTTCCTACGAGCAGTACTTC. The encoded protein is CASSPPGSYEQYF.